Given below is one T cell receptor (beta chain) in context. As yet, its antigen is unknown. The data are from a study of CD8 T cells in ankylosing spondylitis. General observations from the study: Earlier work had already found some motif variants in reactive arthritis synovial fluid and blood.

Libraries of TCR beta came from quantitative 5'-RACE with molecular barcodes. TCRdb reanalysed the 5' RACE reads using MiXCR and keeps one entry per CDR3 protein. The repertoire consists of 150,000 to 200,000 distinct CDR3 sequences, with under 15% occurring once and the leading ten covering 9.5% to 11%. Germline V gene lookup returns CDR1 DFQATT and CDR2 SNEGSKA (reference sequence). CDR3 length equals 17 residues. Trimming stripped 1 base from V and 0 bases from J, with 16 bases between. This chain connects TRBV20-1 to TRBJ1-3, with D possibly TRBD1 on 6 matching bases. The sequencing input was blood, either unsorted or a sorted T cell fraction (not recorded which). The clonotype comes from a female donor with ankylosing spondylitis or in good health (not recorded which). CDR3 sequence (DNA): TGCAGTGCTAGAGTCCCCGGGGGGCCTTACTCTGGAAACACCATATATTTT. Its protein is CSARVPGGPYSGNTIYF.